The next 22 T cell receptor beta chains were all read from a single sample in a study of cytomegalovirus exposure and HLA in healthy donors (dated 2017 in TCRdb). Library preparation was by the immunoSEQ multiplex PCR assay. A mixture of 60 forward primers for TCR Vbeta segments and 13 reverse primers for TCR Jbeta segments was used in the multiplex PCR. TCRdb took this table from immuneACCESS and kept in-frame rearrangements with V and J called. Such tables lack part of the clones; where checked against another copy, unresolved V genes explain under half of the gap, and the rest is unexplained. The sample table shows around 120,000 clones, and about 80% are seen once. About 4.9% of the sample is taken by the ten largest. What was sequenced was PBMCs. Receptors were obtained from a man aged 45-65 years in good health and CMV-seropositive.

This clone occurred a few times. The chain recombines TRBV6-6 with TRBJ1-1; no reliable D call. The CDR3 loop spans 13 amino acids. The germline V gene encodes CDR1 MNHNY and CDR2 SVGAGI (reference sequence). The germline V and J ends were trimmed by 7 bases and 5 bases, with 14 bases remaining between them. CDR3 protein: CASTVARGTEAFF. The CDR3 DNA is TGTGCCAGCACGGTCGCCCGAGGGACTGAAGCTTTCTTT.

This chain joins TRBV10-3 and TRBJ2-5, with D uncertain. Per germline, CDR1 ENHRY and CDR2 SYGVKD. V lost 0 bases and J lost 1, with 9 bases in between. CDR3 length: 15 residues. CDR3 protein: CAISESPTGQETQYF. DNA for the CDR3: TGTGCCATCAGTGAGTCGCCGACGGGCCAAGAGACCCAGTACTTC.

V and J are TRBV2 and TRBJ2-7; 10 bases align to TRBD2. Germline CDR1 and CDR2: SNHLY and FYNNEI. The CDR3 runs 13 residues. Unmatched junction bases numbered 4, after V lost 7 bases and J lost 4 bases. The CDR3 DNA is TGTGCCAGCAAAAGCGGGGGGGGTTACGAGCAGTACTTC. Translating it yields CASKSGGGYEQYF.

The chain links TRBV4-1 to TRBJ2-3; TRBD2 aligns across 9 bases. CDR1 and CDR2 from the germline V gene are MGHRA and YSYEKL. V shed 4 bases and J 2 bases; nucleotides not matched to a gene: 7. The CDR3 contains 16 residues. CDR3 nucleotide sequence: TGCGCCAGCAGCCGCCCCCAGCGGGGGGTCACAGATACGCAGTATTTT. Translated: CASSRPQRGVTDTQYF.

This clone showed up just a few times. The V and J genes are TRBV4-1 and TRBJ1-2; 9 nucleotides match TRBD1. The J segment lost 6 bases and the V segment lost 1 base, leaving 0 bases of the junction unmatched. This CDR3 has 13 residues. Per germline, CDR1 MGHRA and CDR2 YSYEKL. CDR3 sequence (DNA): TGCGCCAGCAGCCAAGGGACAGGGGATGGCTACACCTTC. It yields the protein CASSQGTGDGYTF.

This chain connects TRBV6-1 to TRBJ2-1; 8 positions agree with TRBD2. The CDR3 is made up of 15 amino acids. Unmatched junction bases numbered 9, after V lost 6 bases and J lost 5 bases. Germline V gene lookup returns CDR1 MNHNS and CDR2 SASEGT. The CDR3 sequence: CASRVASGGDNEQFF. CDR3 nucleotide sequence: TGTGCCAGCAGGGTGGCATCGGGAGGGGACAATGAGCAGTTCTTC.

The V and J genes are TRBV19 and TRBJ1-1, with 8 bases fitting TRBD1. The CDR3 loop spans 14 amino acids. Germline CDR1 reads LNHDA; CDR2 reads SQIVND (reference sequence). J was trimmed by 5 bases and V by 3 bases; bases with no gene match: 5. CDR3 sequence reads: CASSIGDRGTEAFF. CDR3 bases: TGTGCCAGTAGTATTGGCGACAGGGGAACTGAAGCTTTCTTT.

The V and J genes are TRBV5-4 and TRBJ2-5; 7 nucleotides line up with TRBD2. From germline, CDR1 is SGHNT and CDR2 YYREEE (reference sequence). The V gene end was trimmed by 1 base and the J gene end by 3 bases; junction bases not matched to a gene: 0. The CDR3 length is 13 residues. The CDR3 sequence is CASSLRGEETQYF. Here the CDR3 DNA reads TGTGCCAGCAGCTTGCGGGGGGAAGAGACCCAGTACTTC.

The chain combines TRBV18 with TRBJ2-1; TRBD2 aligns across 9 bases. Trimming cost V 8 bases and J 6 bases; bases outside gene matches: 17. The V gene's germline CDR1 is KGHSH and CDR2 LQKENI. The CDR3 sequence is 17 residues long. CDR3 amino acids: CASLPSGKRGDGNEQFF. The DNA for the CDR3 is TGTGCCAGCCTACCGAGTGGGAAGCGGGGGGACGGCAATGAGCAGTTCTTC. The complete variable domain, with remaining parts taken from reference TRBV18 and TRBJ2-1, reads NAGVMQNPRHLVRRRGQEARLRCSPMKGHSHVYWYRQLPEEGLKFMVYLQKENIIDESGMPKERFSAEFPKEGPSILRIQQVVRGDSAAYFCASLPSGKRGDGNEQFFGPGTRLTVL.

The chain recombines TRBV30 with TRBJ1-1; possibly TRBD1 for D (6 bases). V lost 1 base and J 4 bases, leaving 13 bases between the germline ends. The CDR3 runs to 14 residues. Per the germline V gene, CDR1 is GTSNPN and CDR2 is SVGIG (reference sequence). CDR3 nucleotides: TGTGCCTGGAGTGGGGCCCGAGGGGGCACTGAAGCTTTCTTT. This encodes CAWSGARGGTEAFF.

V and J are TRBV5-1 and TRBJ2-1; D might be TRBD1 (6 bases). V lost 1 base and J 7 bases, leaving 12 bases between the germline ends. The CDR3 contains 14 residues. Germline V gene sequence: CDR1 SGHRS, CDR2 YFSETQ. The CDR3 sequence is CASSLWPRGNEQFF. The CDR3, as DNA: TGCGCCAGCAGCTTGTGGCCCAGGGGTAATGAGCAGTTCTTC.

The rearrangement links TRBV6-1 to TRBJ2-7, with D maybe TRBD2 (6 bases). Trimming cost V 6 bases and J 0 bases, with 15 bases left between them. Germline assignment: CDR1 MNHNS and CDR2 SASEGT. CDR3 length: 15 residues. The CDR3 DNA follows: TGTGCCAGCAGCGACGGGACTCCTCTCTCCTACGAGCAGTACTTC. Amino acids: CASSDGTPLSYEQYF.

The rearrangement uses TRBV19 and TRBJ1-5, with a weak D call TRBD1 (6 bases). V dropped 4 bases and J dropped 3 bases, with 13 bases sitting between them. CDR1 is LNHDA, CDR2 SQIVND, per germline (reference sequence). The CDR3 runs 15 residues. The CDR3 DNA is TGTGCCAGTAGTACGATACAGGGATACAATCAGCCCCAGCATTTT. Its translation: CASSTIQGYNQPQHF.

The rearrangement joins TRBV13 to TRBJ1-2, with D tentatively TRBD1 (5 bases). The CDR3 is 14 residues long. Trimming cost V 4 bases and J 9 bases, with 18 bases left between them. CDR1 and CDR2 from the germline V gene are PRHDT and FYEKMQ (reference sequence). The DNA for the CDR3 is TGTGCCAGCAGCTCCCAGGGTGATGGGATAAGCTACACCTTC. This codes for CASSSQGDGISYTF.

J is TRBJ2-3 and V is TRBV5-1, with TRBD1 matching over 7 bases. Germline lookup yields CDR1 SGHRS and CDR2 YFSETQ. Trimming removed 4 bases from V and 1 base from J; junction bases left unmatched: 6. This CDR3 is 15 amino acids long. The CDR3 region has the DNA TGCGCCAGCAGCATCTCCGGGACAGGCACAGATACGCAGTATTTT. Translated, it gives CASSISGTGTDTQYF.

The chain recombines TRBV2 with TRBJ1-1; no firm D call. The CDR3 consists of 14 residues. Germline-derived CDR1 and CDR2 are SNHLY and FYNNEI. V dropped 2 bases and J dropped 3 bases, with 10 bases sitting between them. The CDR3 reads CASSETAVDTEAFF. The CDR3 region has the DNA TGTGCCAGCAGTGAAACGGCGGTAGACACTGAAGCTTTCTTT.

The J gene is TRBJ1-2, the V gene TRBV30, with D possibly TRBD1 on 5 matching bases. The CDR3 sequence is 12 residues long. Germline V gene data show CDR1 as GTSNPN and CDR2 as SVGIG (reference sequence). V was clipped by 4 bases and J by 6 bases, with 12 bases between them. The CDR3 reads CAWISGGNGYTF. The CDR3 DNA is TGTGCCTGGATCAGCGGGGGTAATGGCTACACCTTC. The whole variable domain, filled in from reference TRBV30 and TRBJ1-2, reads SQTIHQWPATLVQPVGSPLSLECTVEGTSNPNLYWYRQAAGRGLQLLFYSVGIGQISSEVPQNLSASRPQDRQFILSSKKLLLSDSGFYLCAWISGGNGYTFGSGTRLTVV.

CDR3 sequence (DNA): TGTGCCAGCAGATCCGGCAGCGGCCGAGTTATAGGAGCTTTCTTT. Encoded protein: CASRSGSGRVIGAFF. The V and J genes are TRBV5-8 and TRBJ1-1, with D unclear. Trimming cost V 5 bases and J 10 bases, with 24 bases left between them. CDR3 length: 15 residues. From germline, CDR1 is SGHTS and CDR2 YDEGEE. Full variable domain (outside the CDR3, taken from reference TRBV5-8 and TRBJ1-1): EAGVTQSPTHLIKTRGQQATLRCSPISGHTSVYWYQQALGLGLQFLLWYDEGEERNRGNFPPRFSGRQFPNYSSELNVNALELEDSALYLCASRSGSGRVIGAFFGQGTRLTVV.

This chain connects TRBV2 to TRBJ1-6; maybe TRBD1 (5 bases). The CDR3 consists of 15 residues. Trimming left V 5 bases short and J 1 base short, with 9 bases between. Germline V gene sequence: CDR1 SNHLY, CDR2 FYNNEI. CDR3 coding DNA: TGTGCCAGCAGTACTGGGGGGTCCTATAATTCACCCCTCCACTTT. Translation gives CASSTGGSYNSPLHF.

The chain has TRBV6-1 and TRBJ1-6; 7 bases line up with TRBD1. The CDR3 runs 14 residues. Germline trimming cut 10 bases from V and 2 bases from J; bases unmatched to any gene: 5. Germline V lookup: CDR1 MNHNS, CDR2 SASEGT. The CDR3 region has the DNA TGTGCCATTAGACAGGGACCCTATAATTCACCCCTCCACTTT. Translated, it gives CAIRQGPYNSPLHF.

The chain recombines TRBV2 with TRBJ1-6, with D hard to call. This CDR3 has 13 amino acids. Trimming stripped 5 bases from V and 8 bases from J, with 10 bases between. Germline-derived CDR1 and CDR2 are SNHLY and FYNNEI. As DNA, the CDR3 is TGTGCCAGCAGTCGGGAGTCTTATTCACCCCTCCACTTT. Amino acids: CASSRESYSPLHF.

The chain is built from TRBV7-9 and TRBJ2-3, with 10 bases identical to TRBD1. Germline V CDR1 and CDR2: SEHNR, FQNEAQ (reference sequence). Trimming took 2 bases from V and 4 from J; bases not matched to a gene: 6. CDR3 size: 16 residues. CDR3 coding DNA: TGTGCCAGCAGCTTAAGGGGGACAGGGGATTCAGATACGCAGTATTTT. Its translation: CASSLRGTGDSDTQYF.